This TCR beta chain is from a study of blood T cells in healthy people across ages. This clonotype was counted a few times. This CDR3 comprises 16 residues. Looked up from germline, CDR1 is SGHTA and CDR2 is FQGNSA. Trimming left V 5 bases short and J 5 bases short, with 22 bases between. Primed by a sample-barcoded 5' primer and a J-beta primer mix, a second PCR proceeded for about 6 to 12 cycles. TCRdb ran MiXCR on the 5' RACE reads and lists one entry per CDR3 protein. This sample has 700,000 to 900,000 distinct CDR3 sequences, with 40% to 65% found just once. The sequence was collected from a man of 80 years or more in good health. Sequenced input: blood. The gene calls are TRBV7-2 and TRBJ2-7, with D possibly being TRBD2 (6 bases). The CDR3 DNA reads TGTGCCAGCAGCCCCCGGCCGGGGCGGGATGTAGACGAGCAGTACTTC. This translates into CASSPRPGRDVDEQYF.